This T cell receptor beta chain was found in a study of neurological immune-mediated disorders. Overall study results and limits: The highest TCR clonal expansion occurred in HTLV-1-associated myelopathy; multiple sclerosis fell below healthy controls.

This clonotype was found many times. Its antigen is unidentified. Over 190 million TCR-beta sequences from 15-18 subjects came from every sequencing run. One entry per CDR3 protein, called by TCRdb with MiXCR from the 5' RACE reads. This sample has approximately 90,000 distinct CDR3 sequences, with roughly 4% found just once. CDR3 length: 17 amino acids. Trimming at V came to 1 base and at J to 5 bases, leaving 13 bases not matched to a gene. Germline assignment: CDR1 SGHVS and CDR2 FNYEAQ. The genes are TRBV7-6 and TRBJ2-5; the match to TRBD1 covers 7 bases. The sample taken for sequencing was PBMCs. This receptor was identified in a woman between 18 and 29 years old with multiple sclerosis. The CDR3, as DNA: TGTGCCAGCAGCTTAGAAGGAACAGGGGTCAAACGGGAGACCCAGTACTTC. Amino acids: CASSLEGTGVKRETQYF.